The rows below give T cell receptor beta chains drawn from one sample of a study of blood T cell repertoires in COVID-19. Measured with immunoSEQ multiplex PCR; TCRdb has only the in-frame clones, and not every one. This sample carries about 190,000 clones, approximately 86% of them seen once, and the ten largest clones take less than 3%. Sequencing input: peripheral blood. These receptors all stem from a man between 35 and 55 years old with active or convalescent COVID-19. Each CDR3 is given with its conserved first and last residue. Fields, in order: V gene, J gene, clone size, D gene, CDR3 length, CDR3 DNA, CDR3 protein. D genes are given only for firm matches. Part of the rows lack a size; the others show once, few, many or a class for expanded clones.

v_call: TRBV12-3/TRBV12-4; j_call: TRBJ2-1; clone_size: .; d_call: .; cdr3_length: 11; cdr3_nt: TGTGCCAGCAGTTCGAGGGCAGGACAGTTCTTC; cdr3_aa: CASSSRAGQFF
v_call: TRBV11-2; j_call: TRBJ1-1; clone_size: .; d_call: .; cdr3_length: 13; cdr3_nt: TGTGCCAGCAGCCCACGGACACTCGGGCGGGCTTTCTTT; cdr3_aa: CASSPRTLGRAFF
v_call: TRBV11-3; j_call: TRBJ2-5; clone_size: .; d_call: .; cdr3_length: 16; cdr3_nt: TGTGCCAGCAGCGACCGGACAGATCACGCCCCAGAGACCCAGTACTTC; cdr3_aa: CASSDRTDHAPETQYF
v_call: TRBV6-5; j_call: TRBJ1-2; clone_size: .; d_call: TRBD1; cdr3_length: 14; cdr3_nt: TGTGCCAGCAGTTACTCGAGTTCAGGGGGTGGCTACACCTTC; cdr3_aa: CASSYSSSGGGYTF
v_call: TRBV18; j_call: TRBJ2-1; clone_size: .; d_call: TRBD2; cdr3_length: 16; cdr3_nt: TGTGCCAGCTCACTAAGACGGATAAGCGGGGGTGGTGAGCAGTTCTTC; cdr3_aa: CASSLRRISGGGEQFF
v_call: TRBV11-2; j_call: TRBJ2-3; clone_size: .; d_call: TRBD2; cdr3_length: 16; cdr3_nt: TGTGCCAGCAGCTTAGATAGCGGGGGGGCCCAAGATACGCAGTATTTT; cdr3_aa: CASSLDSGGAQDTQYF
v_call: TRBV6-5; j_call: TRBJ1-1; clone_size: .; d_call: .; cdr3_length: 13; cdr3_nt: TGTGCCAGCAGTATTTGGGGGGAAACTGAAGCTTTCTTT; cdr3_aa: CASSIWGETEAFF
v_call: TRBV10-2; j_call: TRBJ1-1; clone_size: .; d_call: .; cdr3_length: 13; cdr3_nt: TGCGCCAGCATGAAGGACAAGAACACTGAAGCTTTCTTT; cdr3_aa: CASMKDKNTEAFF
v_call: TRBV25-1; j_call: TRBJ1-2; clone_size: .; d_call: .; cdr3_length: 12; cdr3_nt: TGTGCCAGCAGTGAGGGGACTTGGGGCTACACCTTC; cdr3_aa: CASSEGTWGYTF
v_call: TRBV5-1; j_call: TRBJ1-6; clone_size: once; d_call: TRBD1; cdr3_length: 15; cdr3_nt: TGCGCCAGCAGCTTGGGACAGGGGAATAATTCACCCCTCCACTTT; cdr3_aa: CASSLGQGNNSPLHF
v_call: TRBV4-1; j_call: TRBJ1-6; clone_size: .; d_call: TRBD1; cdr3_length: 15; cdr3_nt: TGCGCCAGCAGCCAAGACAGGGGACAGGTTTCACCCCTCCACTTT; cdr3_aa: CASSQDRGQVSPLHF
v_call: TRBV19; j_call: TRBJ2-7; clone_size: .; d_call: .; cdr3_length: 10; cdr3_nt: TGTAACGTAGAGGACAGGGAGGGGTACTTC; cdr3_aa: CNVEDREGYF
v_call: TRBV6-5; j_call: TRBJ1-6; clone_size: .; d_call: TRBD1; cdr3_length: 14; cdr3_nt: TGTGCCAGCAGTTTGGACAGGGGATCACGGGCCCTCCACTTT; cdr3_aa: CASSLDRGSRALHF
v_call: TRBV11-3; j_call: TRBJ2-2; clone_size: .; d_call: TRBD2; cdr3_length: 19; cdr3_nt: TGTGCCAGCAGCTTAGAACCGGGACTAGCGGGGGGGACCACCGGGGAGCTGTTTTTT; cdr3_aa: CASSLEPGLAGGTTGELFF
v_call: TRBV2; j_call: TRBJ1-2; clone_size: .; d_call: .; cdr3_length: 11; cdr3_nt: TGTGCCAACGGACAACTCTATGGCTACACCTTC; cdr3_aa: CANGQLYGYTF
v_call: TRBV7-2; j_call: TRBJ1-6; clone_size: .; d_call: .; cdr3_length: 15; cdr3_nt: TGTGCCAGCAGCTTAGCGCCAGGGAATAATTCACCCCTCCACTTT; cdr3_aa: CASSLAPGNNSPLHF
v_call: TRBV5-1; j_call: TRBJ1-3; clone_size: .; d_call: TRBD1; cdr3_length: 14; cdr3_nt: TGCGCCAGCAGCCCGGGACAGGAAGGAAACACCATATATTTT; cdr3_aa: CASSPGQEGNTIYF
v_call: TRBV2; j_call: TRBJ2-5; clone_size: .; d_call: .; cdr3_length: 18; cdr3_nt: TGTGCCAGCAGTGGGGACACCAGGCAACTCTGGCACCAAGAGACCCAGTACTTC; cdr3_aa: CASSGDTRQLWHQETQYF
v_call: TRBV6-6; j_call: TRBJ2-2; clone_size: .; d_call: TRBD2; cdr3_length: 15; cdr3_nt: TGTGCCAGCAGCTCTAGCGGGGGGAACACCGGGGAGCTGTTTTTT; cdr3_aa: CASSSSGGNTGELFF
v_call: TRBV29-1; j_call: TRBJ1-3; clone_size: .; d_call: TRBD1; cdr3_length: 14; cdr3_nt: TGCAGCGTCTCCGGGACAGGGAATGGAAACACCATATATTTT; cdr3_aa: CSVSGTGNGNTIYF
v_call: TRBV19; j_call: TRBJ1-5; clone_size: .; d_call: .; cdr3_length: 15; cdr3_nt: TGTGCCAGTTCCATCGCCGGGGGTTTCGGTCAGCCCCAGCATTTT; cdr3_aa: CASSIAGGFGQPQHF
v_call: TRBV5-8; j_call: TRBJ2-4; clone_size: .; d_call: TRBD1; cdr3_length: 11; cdr3_nt: TGTGCCAGCAGCTATAACAGGGGGACGTACTTC; cdr3_aa: CASSYNRGTYF
v_call: TRBV19; j_call: TRBJ2-6; clone_size: .; d_call: TRBD1; cdr3_length: 18; cdr3_nt: TGTGCCAGTACATGGTCCGGGACAGGGACATCTGGGGCCAACGTCCTGACTTTC; cdr3_aa: CASTWSGTGTSGANVLTF
v_call: TRBV30; j_call: TRBJ2-3; clone_size: .; d_call: TRBD1; cdr3_length: 13; cdr3_nt: TGTGCCTGGAACAGGGGCTCCACAGATACGCAGTATTTT; cdr3_aa: CAWNRGSTDTQYF
v_call: TRBV6-5; j_call: TRBJ2-4; clone_size: .; d_call: .; cdr3_length: 14; cdr3_nt: TGTGCCAGCAGTTACCGAGGCAGAAAAAACATTCAGTACTTC; cdr3_aa: CASSYRGRKNIQYF
v_call: TRBV9; j_call: TRBJ2-5; clone_size: .; d_call: .; cdr3_length: 15; cdr3_nt: TGTGCCAGCAGCGTAGGGACTCTACCACAAGAGACCCAGTACTTC; cdr3_aa: CASSVGTLPQETQYF
v_call: TRBV24-1; j_call: TRBJ2-6; clone_size: .; d_call: TRBD1; cdr3_length: 19; cdr3_nt: TGTGCCACCAGTGATGCAAACCCGGGACAGTCCTCTGGGGCCAACGTCCTGACTTTC; cdr3_aa: CATSDANPGQSSGANVLTF
v_call: TRBV6-1; j_call: TRBJ1-5; clone_size: .; d_call: .; cdr3_length: 15; cdr3_nt: TGTGCCAGCAGTGAAGGGGGGCACGTCCGTCTGCCCCAGCATTTT; cdr3_aa: CASSEGGHVRLPQHF
v_call: TRBV11-3; j_call: TRBJ1-1; clone_size: once; d_call: .; cdr3_length: 13; cdr3_nt: TGTGCCAGCAGCCCTTCTCGGTTTACTGAAGCTTTCTTT; cdr3_aa: CASSPSRFTEAFF
v_call: TRBV4-3; j_call: TRBJ2-3; clone_size: .; d_call: TRBD2; cdr3_length: 14; cdr3_nt: TGCGCCAGCAGCCCTGGACTAGCGGGCGATACGCAGTATTTT; cdr3_aa: CASSPGLAGDTQYF
v_call: TRBV18; j_call: TRBJ1-1; clone_size: .; d_call: .; cdr3_length: 14; cdr3_nt: TGTGCCAGCTCACCACGGGCGGGGAACACTGAGGCTTTCTTT; cdr3_aa: CASSPRAGNTEAFF
v_call: TRBV7-8; j_call: TRBJ1-1; clone_size: .; d_call: TRBD1; cdr3_length: 16; cdr3_nt: TGTGCCAGCAACAAGTTACAGGGGGCGATTAACACTGAAGCTTTCTTT; cdr3_aa: CASNKLQGAINTEAFF
v_call: TRBV6-2/TRBV6-3; j_call: TRBJ2-5; clone_size: once; d_call: .; cdr3_length: 16; cdr3_nt: TGTGCCAGCAGCCAGAGCTCAAGGGGGAGCCAAGAGACCCAGTACTTC; cdr3_aa: CASSQSSRGSQETQYF
v_call: TRBV11-2; j_call: TRBJ2-7; clone_size: .; d_call: .; cdr3_length: 14; cdr3_nt: TGTGCCAGCAGCTACGCAGGGACTTCCTACGAGCAGTACTTC; cdr3_aa: CASSYAGTSYEQYF
v_call: TRBV7-9; j_call: TRBJ2-1; clone_size: few; d_call: TRBD1; cdr3_length: 15; cdr3_nt: TGTGCCAGCAGCCCCCGACAGGGCCCATTCAATGAGCAGTTCTTC; cdr3_aa: CASSPRQGPFNEQFF
v_call: TRBV6-5; j_call: TRBJ2-7; clone_size: .; d_call: TRBD1; cdr3_length: 15; cdr3_nt: TGTGCCAGCAGTTCCCGACGGACAGGAAAGGGCGAGCAGTACTTC; cdr3_aa: CASSSRRTGKGEQYF
v_call: TRBV6-5; j_call: TRBJ2-7; clone_size: .; d_call: .; cdr3_length: 13; cdr3_nt: TGTGCCATCCTCCGGCACGGGGACTACGAGCAGTACTTC; cdr3_aa: CAILRHGDYEQYF
v_call: TRBV9; j_call: TRBJ2-5; clone_size: once; d_call: TRBD2; cdr3_length: 15; cdr3_nt: TGTGCCAGCAGCCCAGGACTAGCGGGGGAAGAGACCCAGTACTTC; cdr3_aa: CASSPGLAGEETQYF
v_call: TRBV6-5; j_call: TRBJ2-7; clone_size: .; d_call: TRBD1; cdr3_length: 14; cdr3_nt: TGTGCCAGCAGTTATATGGACAGGGGCCACGAGCAGTACTTC; cdr3_aa: CASSYMDRGHEQYF
v_call: TRBV5-4; j_call: TRBJ2-3; clone_size: .; d_call: TRBD2; cdr3_length: 16; cdr3_nt: TGTGCCAGCAGCTCTCTTAGCGGGGGGTACACAGATACGCAGTATTTT; cdr3_aa: CASSSLSGGYTDTQYF
v_call: TRBV6-1; j_call: TRBJ2-3; clone_size: .; d_call: .; cdr3_length: 15; cdr3_nt: TGTGCCAGCAGTGAAGCACGGAGGGGGCCAGATACGCAGTATTTT; cdr3_aa: CASSEARRGPDTQYF
v_call: TRBV27; j_call: TRBJ1-2; clone_size: .; d_call: TRBD1; cdr3_length: 13; cdr3_nt: TGTGCCAGCAGGCCTACAGGGGGCTATGGCTACACCTTC; cdr3_aa: CASRPTGGYGYTF
v_call: TRBV4-2; j_call: TRBJ1-3; clone_size: .; d_call: .; cdr3_length: 19; cdr3_nt: TGTGCCAGCAGCCAAGACCTATCCATTCTAGAAGGCGCTGGAAACACCATATATTTT; cdr3_aa: CASSQDLSILEGAGNTIYF
v_call: TRBV3-1/TRBV3-2; j_call: TRBJ1-2; clone_size: .; d_call: .; cdr3_length: 14; cdr3_nt: TGTGCCAGCAGCCAAGATCTCAGGTTCAGTGGCTACACCTTC; cdr3_aa: CASSQDLRFSGYTF
v_call: TRBV11-3; j_call: TRBJ2-1; clone_size: .; d_call: .; cdr3_length: 13; cdr3_nt: TGTGCCAGCAGCTTCTTATCAGGGAATGAGCAGTTCTTC; cdr3_aa: CASSFLSGNEQFF
v_call: TRBV4-2; j_call: TRBJ1-1; clone_size: .; d_call: .; cdr3_length: 15; cdr3_nt: TGTGCCAGCAGCCAAGATTTGAACGGGTACACTGAAGCTTTCTTT; cdr3_aa: CASSQDLNGYTEAFF
v_call: TRBV27; j_call: TRBJ2-2; clone_size: .; d_call: TRBD1; cdr3_length: 15; cdr3_nt: TGTGCCAGCAGCCCCGGACAGGCAAACACCGGGGAGCTGTTTTTT; cdr3_aa: CASSPGQANTGELFF
v_call: TRBV6-5; j_call: TRBJ1-2; clone_size: many; d_call: TRBD1; cdr3_length: 11; cdr3_nt: TGTGCCAGCATTGGACAGGCCGGCTACACCTTC; cdr3_aa: CASIGQAGYTF
v_call: TRBV19; j_call: TRBJ2-1; clone_size: .; d_call: TRBD2; cdr3_length: 16; cdr3_nt: TGTGCCAGTAGTCAAACGGGGGGACTTTATGACAATGAGCAGTTCTTC; cdr3_aa: CASSQTGGLYDNEQFF
v_call: TRBV28; j_call: TRBJ1-5; clone_size: .; d_call: .; cdr3_length: 12; cdr3_nt: TGTGCCAGCAGCCGTCCGAATCAGCCCCAGCATTTT; cdr3_aa: CASSRPNQPQHF
v_call: TRBV11-3; j_call: TRBJ1-1; clone_size: .; d_call: .; cdr3_length: 14; cdr3_nt: TGTGCCAGCAGCTTAGGTTGGAGGAACACTGAAGCTTTCTTT; cdr3_aa: CASSLGWRNTEAFF
v_call: TRBV27; j_call: TRBJ1-5; clone_size: once; d_call: TRBD1; cdr3_length: 16; cdr3_nt: TGTGCCAGCAGGCCATTACAGGGGGGTAGCAATCAGCCCCAGCATTTT; cdr3_aa: CASRPLQGGSNQPQHF
v_call: TRBV9; j_call: TRBJ2-2; clone_size: .; d_call: .; cdr3_length: 16; cdr3_nt: TGTGCCAGCAGCTTCCCCCGGGGACTTTTCACCGGGGAGCTGTTTTTT; cdr3_aa: CASSFPRGLFTGELFF
v_call: TRBV4-1; j_call: TRBJ1-5; clone_size: .; d_call: .; cdr3_length: 17; cdr3_nt: TGCGCCAGCAGCCAAACCCCCGGCGGGCAGGACAATCAGCCCCAGCATTTT; cdr3_aa: CASSQTPGGQDNQPQHF
v_call: TRBV25-1; j_call: TRBJ2-5; clone_size: .; d_call: .; cdr3_length: 18; cdr3_nt: TGTGCCAGCAGTGATGGTTCGAGTTCTGGGGGGAACCAAGAGACCCAGTACTTC; cdr3_aa: CASSDGSSSGGNQETQYF
v_call: TRBV4-3; j_call: TRBJ1-6; clone_size: once; d_call: .; cdr3_length: 13; cdr3_nt: TGCGCCAGCAGCCAAGATAACAGTTCACCCCTCCACTTT; cdr3_aa: CASSQDNSSPLHF
v_call: TRBV7-8; j_call: TRBJ1-2; clone_size: .; d_call: TRBD1; cdr3_length: 15; cdr3_nt: TGTGCCAGCAGCTTAATCGTTGGACAGGTCTATGGCTACACCTTC; cdr3_aa: CASSLIVGQVYGYTF
v_call: TRBV6-6; j_call: TRBJ1-2; clone_size: .; d_call: .; cdr3_length: 13; cdr3_nt: TGTGCCACCATCCGACAGAGCTTCTATGGCTACACCTTC; cdr3_aa: CATIRQSFYGYTF
v_call: TRBV14; j_call: TRBJ2-7; clone_size: .; d_call: TRBD1; cdr3_length: 15; cdr3_nt: TGTGCCAGCAGCCAAGATCAAGGGGGCCGCGACGAGCAGTACTTC; cdr3_aa: CASSQDQGGRDEQYF
v_call: TRBV5-1; j_call: TRBJ2-7; clone_size: .; d_call: .; cdr3_length: 12; cdr3_nt: TGCGCCAGCAGCTTGGGAGGGTTCGAGCAGTACTTC; cdr3_aa: CASSLGGFEQYF